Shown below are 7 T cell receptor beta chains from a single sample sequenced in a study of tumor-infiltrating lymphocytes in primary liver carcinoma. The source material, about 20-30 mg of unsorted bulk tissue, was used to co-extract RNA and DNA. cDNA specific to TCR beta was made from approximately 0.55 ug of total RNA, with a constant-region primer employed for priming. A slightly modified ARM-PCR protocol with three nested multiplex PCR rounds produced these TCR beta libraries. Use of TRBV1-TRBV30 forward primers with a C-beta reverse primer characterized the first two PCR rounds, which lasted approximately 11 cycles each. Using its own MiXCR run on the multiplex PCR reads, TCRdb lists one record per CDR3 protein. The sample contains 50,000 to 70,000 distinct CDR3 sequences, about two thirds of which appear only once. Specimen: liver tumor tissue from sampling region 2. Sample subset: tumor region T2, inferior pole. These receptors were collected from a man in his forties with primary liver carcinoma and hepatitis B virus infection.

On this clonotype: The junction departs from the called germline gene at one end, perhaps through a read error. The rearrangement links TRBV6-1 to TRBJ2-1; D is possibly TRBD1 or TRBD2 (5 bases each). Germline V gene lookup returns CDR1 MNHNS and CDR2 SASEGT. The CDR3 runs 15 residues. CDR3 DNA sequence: TGCGCCCGCAGAGTCGGGGCATGGGGGTACAATGAGCAGTTCTTC. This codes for CARRVGAWGYNEQFF.

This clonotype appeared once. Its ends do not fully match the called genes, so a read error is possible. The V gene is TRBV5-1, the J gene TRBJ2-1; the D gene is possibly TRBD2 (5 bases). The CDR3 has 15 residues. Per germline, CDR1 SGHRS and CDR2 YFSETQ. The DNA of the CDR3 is TGTGCCAGCAGCTTGGTTGGGGAGCCCTACAGTGAGCAGTTCTTC. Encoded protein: CASSLVGEPYSEQFF.

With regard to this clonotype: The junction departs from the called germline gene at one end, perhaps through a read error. The CDR3 coding sequence is TGTGCCAACAGTCTCCCCTCGACAGGGGCGGCCGAGCAGTACTTC. Protein product: CANSLPSTGAAEQYF. This chain joins TRBV6-6 and TRBJ2-7, with 8 bases lining up with TRBD1. CDR3 length: 15 residues. The V gene's germline CDR1 is MNHNY and CDR2 SVGAGI (reference sequence).

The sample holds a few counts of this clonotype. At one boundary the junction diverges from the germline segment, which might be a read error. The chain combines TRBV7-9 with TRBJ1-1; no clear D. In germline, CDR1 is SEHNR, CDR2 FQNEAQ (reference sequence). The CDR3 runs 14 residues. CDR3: CASSVSSPVTEAVF. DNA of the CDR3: TGTGCCAGCAGCGTTTCCAGTCCGGTAACTGAAGCTGTCTTT.

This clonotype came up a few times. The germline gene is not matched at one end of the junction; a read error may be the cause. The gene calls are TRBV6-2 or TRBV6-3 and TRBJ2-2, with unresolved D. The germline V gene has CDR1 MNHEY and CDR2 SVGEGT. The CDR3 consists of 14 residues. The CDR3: CASSYSGNSGELFF. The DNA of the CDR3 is TGTGCCAGCAGTTACTCGGGTAACAGCGGGGAGCTGTTTTTT.

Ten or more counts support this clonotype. CDR3 residues: CASSLGGLEAFF. The CDR3 coding sequence is TGTGCCAGCAGCTTAGGGGGTTTGGAAGCTTTCTTT. The chain carries TRBV7-9 and TRBJ1-1, with unresolved D. Germline V gene data show CDR1 as SEHNR and CDR2 as FQNEAQ (reference sequence). V lost 1 base and J lost 8, with 8 bases in between. The CDR3 runs to 12 residues. The full variable domain, with the rest looked up from reference TRBV7-9 and TRBJ1-1, is DTGVSQNPRHKITKRGQNVTFRCDPISEHNRLYWYRQTLGQGPEFLTYFQNEAQLEKSRLLSDRFSAERPKGSFSTLEIQRTEQGDSAMYLCASSLGGLEAFFGQGTRLTVV.

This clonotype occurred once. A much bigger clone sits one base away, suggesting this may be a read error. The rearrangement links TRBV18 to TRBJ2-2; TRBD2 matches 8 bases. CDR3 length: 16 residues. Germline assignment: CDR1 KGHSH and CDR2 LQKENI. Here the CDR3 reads CASPPRVTGGPGELFF. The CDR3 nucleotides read TGTGCCAGCCCACCGCGAGTGACGGGAGGGCCCGGGGAGCTGTTTTTT.